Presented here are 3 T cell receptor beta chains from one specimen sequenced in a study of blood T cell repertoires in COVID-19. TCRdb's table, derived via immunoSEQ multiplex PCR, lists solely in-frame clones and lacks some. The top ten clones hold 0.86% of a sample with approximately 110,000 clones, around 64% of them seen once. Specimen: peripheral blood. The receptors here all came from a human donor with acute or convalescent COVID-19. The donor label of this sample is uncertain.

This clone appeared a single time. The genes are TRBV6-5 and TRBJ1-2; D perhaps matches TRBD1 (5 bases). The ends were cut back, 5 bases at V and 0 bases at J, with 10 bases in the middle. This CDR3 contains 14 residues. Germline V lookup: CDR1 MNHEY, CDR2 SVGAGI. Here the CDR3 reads CASSQGTANYGYTF. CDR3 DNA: TGTGCCAGCAGTCAGGGTACCGCTAACTATGGCTACACCTTC.

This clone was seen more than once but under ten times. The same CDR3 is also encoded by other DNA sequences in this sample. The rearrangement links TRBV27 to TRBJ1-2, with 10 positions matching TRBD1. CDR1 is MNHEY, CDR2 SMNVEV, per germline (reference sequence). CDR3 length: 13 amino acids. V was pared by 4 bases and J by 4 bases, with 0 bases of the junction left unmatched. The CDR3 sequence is CASSWTGGYGYTF. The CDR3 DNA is TGTGCCAGCAGTTGGACAGGGGGCTATGGCTACACCTTC.

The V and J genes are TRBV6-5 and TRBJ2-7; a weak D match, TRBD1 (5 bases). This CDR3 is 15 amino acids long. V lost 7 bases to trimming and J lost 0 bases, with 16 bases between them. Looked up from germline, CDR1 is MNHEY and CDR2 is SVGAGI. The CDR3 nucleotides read TGTGCCAGCATGGGGCGTATCTCGAGCTCCTACGAGCAGTACTTC. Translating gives CASMGRISSSYEQYF.